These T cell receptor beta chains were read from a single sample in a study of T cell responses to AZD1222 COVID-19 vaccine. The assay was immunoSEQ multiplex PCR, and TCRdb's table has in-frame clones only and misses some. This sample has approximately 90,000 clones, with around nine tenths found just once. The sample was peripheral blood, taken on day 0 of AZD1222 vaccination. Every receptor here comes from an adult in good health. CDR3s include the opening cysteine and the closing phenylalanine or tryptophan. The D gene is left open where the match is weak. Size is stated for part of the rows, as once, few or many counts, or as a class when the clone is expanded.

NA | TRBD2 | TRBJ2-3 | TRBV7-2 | CASSLALLAGADTQYF | TGTGCCAGCAGCTTAGCGCTCCTAGCGGGGGCAGATACGCAGTATTTT
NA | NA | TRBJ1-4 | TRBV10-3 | CAITGEATNEKLFF | TGTGCCATCACTGGAGAAGCAACTAATGAAAAACTGTTTTTT
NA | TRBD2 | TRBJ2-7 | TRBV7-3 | CASSLGLGYEQYF | TGTGCCAGCAGCTTGGGACTAGGATACGAGCAGTACTTC
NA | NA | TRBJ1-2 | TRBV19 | CASHTRRASYGYTF | TGTGCCAGTCACACCCGCCGGGCGAGCTATGGCTACACCTTC
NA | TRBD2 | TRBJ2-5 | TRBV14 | CASSQSDENGLALKETQYF | TGTGCCAGCAGCCAATCGGACGAGAACGGACTAGCGCTGAAAGAGACCCAGTACTTC
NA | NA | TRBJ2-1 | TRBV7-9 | CASSPTGTLLFF | TGTGCCAGCAGCCCTACCGGGACTTTGCTTTTCTTC
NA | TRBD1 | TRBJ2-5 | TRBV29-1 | CSVFDRGREETQYF | TGCAGCGTTTTTGACAGGGGGCGAGAGGAGACCCAGTACTTC
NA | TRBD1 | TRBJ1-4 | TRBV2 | CASSEVMTGRGEKLFF | TGTGCCAGCAGTGAAGTAATGACAGGGAGGGGTGAAAAACTGTTTTTT
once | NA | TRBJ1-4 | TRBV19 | CASSIPPGGGEKLFF | TGTGCCAGTAGTATCCCCCCGGGTGGAGGTGAAAAACTGTTTTTT
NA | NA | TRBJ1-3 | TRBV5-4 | CASSLGQFSSGNTIYF | TGTGCCAGCAGCTTGGGTCAGTTTAGCTCTGGAAACACCATATATTTT
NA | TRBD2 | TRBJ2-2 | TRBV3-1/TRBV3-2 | CASSSFVGLNTGELFF | TGTGCCAGCAGCTCGTTTGTGGGACTAAACACCGGGGAGCTGTTTTTT
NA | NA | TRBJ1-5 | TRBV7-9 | CASSQDSQGNQPQHF | TGTGCCAGCAGTCAGGATTCCCAAGGCAATCAGCCCCAGCATTTT
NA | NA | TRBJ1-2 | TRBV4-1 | CASSYGRTPGGYTF | TGCGCCAGCAGCTACGGGCGCACCCCGGGGGGCTACACCTTC
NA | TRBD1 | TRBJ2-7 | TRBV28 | CASSPNRWTGTYEQYF | TGTGCCAGCAGCCCAAACAGGTGGACAGGAACCTACGAGCAGTACTTC
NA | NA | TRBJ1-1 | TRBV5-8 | CASSPFMTANTEAFF | TGTGCCAGCAGCCCCTTCATGACGGCGAACACTGAAGCTTTCTTT
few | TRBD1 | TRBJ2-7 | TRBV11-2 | CASSLVLFTTGTGEQYF | TGTGCCAGCAGCTTAGTCCTCTTTACGACAGGGACCGGCGAGCAGTACTTC
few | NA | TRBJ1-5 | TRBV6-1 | CASSEQPRSNQPQHF | TGTGCCAGCAGTGAACAACCCCGGAGCAATCAGCCCCAGCATTTT
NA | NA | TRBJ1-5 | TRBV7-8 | CASSSQGTYSNQPQHF | TGTGCCAGCAGCTCACAGGGAACATATAGCAATCAGCCCCAGCATTTT
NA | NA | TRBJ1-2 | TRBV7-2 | CASSLVSAGANYGYTF | TGTGCCAGCAGCTTAGTGAGCGCGGGAGCTAACTATGGCTACACCTTC
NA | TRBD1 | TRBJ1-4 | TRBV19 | CASSIDRGLGEKLFF | TGTGCCAGTAGTATCGACAGGGGGCTAGGCGAAAAACTGTTTTTT
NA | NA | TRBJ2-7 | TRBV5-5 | CASTIPPDSSYEQYF | TGTGCCAGCACCATCCCCCCTGATAGCTCCTACGAGCAGTACTTC
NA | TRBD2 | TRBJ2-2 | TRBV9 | CASGAGVVGELFF | TGTGCCAGCGGAGCGGGAGTGGTCGGGGAGCTGTTTTTT
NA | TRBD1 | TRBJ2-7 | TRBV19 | CASSRDSSYEQYF | TGTGCCAGTAGCAGGGACAGCTCCTACGAGCAGTACTTC
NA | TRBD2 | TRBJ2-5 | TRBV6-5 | CASSPGTSGWETQYF | TGTGCCAGCAGCCCCGGGACTAGCGGGTGGGAGACCCAGTACTTC
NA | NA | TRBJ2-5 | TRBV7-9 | CASSLAQETQYF | TGTGCCAGCAGCTTAGCTCAAGAGACCCAGTACTTC
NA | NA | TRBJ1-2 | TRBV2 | CASRAIAAKQGYTF | TGTGCCAGCAGGGCGATTGCGGCAAAACAGGGCTACACCTTC
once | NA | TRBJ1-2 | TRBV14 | CASSQATVLRGYTF | TGTGCCAGCAGCCAAGCGACAGTCCTTAGGGGCTACACCTTC
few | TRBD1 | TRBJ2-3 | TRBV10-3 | CAIGQGATDTQYF | TGTGCCATCGGACAGGGGGCAACAGATACGCAGTATTTT
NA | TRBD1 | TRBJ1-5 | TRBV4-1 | CASSRNQGDNQPQHF | TGCGCCAGCAGCCGTAACCAGGGGGATAATCAGCCCCAGCATTTT
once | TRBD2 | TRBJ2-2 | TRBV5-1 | CASSSQRGRGGELFF | TGCGCCAGCAGCTCCCAGCGGGGAAGGGGCGGGGAGCTGTTTTTT
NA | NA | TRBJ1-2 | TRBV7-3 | CASSLTPNYGYTF | TGTGCCAGCAGCTTGACACCTAACTATGGCTACACCTTC
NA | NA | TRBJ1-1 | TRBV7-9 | CASSLKVNTEAFF | TGTGCCAGCAGCTTAAAAGTGAACACTGAAGCTTTCTTT
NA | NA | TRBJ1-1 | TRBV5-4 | CASSPEKTGMNTEAFF | TGTGCCAGCAGCCCGGAGAAGACAGGAATGAACACTGAAGCTTTCTTT
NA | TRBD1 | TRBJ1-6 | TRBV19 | CASSPRDRGSSPLHF | TGTGCCAGTAGTCCCCGGGACAGGGGGTCTTCACCCCTCCACTTT
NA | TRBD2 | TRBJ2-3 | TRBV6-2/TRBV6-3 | CASSYSLAGGRAGGTDTQYF | TGTGCCAGCAGTTACTCTCTAGCGGGAGGCCGTGCCGGGGGCACAGATACGCAGTATTTT
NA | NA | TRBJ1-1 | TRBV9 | CASSVEGVMNTEAFF | TGTGCCAGCAGCGTAGAAGGGGTGATGAACACTGAAGCTTTCTTT
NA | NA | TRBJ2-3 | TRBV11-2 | CASSLLAQKQADTQYF | TGTGCCAGCAGCTTATTAGCACAGAAACAGGCAGATACGCAGTATTTT
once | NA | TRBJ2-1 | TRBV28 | CASSFNDSPYNEQFF | TGTGCCAGCAGTTTTAATGACAGCCCCTACAATGAGCAGTTCTTC
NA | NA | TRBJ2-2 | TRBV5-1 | CASSWSGPANTGELFF | TGCGCCAGCAGCTGGAGTGGTCCGGCGAACACCGGGGAGCTGTTTTTT
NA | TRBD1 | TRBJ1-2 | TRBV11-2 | CASSSQGIGYTF | TGTGCCAGCAGCTCACAGGGGATTGGCTACACCTTC
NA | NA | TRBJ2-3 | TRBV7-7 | CASSKLGGGATDTQYF | TGTGCCAGCAGCAAACTCGGAGGGGGCGCGACAGATACGCAGTATTTT
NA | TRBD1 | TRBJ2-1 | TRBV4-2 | CASSLGQGPSNEQFF | TGTGCCAGCAGCCTAGGACAGGGGCCGTCAAATGAGCAGTTCTTC
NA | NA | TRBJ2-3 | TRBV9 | CASSVAPSGEDTQYF | TGTGCCAGCAGCGTAGCCCCTTCAGGGGAGGACACGCAGTATTTT
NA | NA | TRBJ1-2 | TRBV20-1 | CSNPAAGGYTF | TGCAGCAACCCAGCGGCGGGCGGCTACACCTTC
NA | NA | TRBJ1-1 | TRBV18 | CASSPQGATNTEAFF | TGTGCCAGCTCACCCCAGGGCGCGACAAACACTGAAGCTTTCTTT
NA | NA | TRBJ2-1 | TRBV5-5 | CASRIQGNEQFF | TGTGCCAGCAGAATCCAGGGTAATGAGCAGTTCTTC
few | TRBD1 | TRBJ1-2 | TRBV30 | CAWSMDRSGYGYTF | TGTGCCTGGAGTATGGACAGGAGCGGCTATGGCTACACCTTC
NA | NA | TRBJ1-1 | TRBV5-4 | CASHEGGSNTEAFF | TGTGCCAGTCACGAAGGGGGATCGAACACTGAAGCTTTCTTT
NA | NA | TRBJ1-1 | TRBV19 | CASSPALNTEAFF | TGTGCCAGTAGTCCCGCCTTGAACACTGAAGCTTTCTTT
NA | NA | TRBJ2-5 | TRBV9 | CASSVVGARETQYF | TGTGCCAGCAGCGTAGTGGGGGCGAGGGAGACCCAGTACTTC
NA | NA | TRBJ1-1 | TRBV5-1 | CASSTGATEAFF | TGCGCCAGCAGTACGGGGGCCACTGAAGCTTTCTTT
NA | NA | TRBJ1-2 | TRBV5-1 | CASSFDRGSDYGYTF | TGCGCCAGCAGCTTCGACCGGGGGTCCGACTATGGCTACACCTTC
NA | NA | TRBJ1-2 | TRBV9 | CASSVEGGPREKRPNYGYTF | TGTGCCAGCAGCGTAGAGGGGGGGCCCAGGGAGAAACGCCCTAACTATGGCTACACCTTC
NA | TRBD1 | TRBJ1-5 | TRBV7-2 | CASGPQGARNQPQHF | TGTGCCAGCGGACCACAGGGGGCTCGCAATCAGCCCCAGCATTTT